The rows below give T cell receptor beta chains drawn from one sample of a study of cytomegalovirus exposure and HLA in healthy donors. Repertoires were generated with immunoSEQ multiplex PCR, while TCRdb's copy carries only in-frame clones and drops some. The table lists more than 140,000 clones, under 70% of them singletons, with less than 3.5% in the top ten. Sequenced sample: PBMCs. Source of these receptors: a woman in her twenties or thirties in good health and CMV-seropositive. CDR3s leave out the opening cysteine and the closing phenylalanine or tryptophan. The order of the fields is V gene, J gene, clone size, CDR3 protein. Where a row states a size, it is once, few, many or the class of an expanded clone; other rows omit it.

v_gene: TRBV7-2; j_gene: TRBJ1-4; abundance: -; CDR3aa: ASSFSSGEANEKLF
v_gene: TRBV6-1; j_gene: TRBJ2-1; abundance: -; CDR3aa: ASRLAGGSEQF
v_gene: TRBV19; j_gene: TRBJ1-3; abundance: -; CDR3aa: ASSPGNTIY
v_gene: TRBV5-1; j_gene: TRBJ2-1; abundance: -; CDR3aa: ASSHPNSYSGGSDNEQF
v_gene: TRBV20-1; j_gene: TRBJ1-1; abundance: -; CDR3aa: SAPGQGEAF
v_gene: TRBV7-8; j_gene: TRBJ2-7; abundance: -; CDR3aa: ASSPGDFAYEQY
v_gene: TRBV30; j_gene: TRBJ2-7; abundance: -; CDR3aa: AWVNGQGFSYEQY
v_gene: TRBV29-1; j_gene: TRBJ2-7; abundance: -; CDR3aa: SPLTGYYGQY
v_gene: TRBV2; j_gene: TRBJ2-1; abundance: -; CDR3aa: ASERGDVVGEQF
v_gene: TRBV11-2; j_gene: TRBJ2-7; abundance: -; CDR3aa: ASSSGVLPYEQY
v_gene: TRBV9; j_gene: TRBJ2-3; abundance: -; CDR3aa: ASSPRTGTDTQY
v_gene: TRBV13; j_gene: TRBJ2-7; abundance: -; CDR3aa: ASSADGGEQY
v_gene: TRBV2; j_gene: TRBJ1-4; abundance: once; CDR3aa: ASSESGRSNEKLF
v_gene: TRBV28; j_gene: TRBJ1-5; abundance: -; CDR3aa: ASSTHSNQPQH
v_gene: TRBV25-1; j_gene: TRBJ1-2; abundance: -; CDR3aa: ASSTPGASFYGYT
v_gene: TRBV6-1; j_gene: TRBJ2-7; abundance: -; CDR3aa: ASSESTGGPYEQY
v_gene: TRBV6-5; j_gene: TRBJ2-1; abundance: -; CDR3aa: ASSLLNEQF
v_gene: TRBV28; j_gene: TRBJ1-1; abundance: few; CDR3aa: ASSLATSGEAF
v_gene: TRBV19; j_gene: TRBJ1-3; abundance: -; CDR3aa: ASSTWKGTGNTIY
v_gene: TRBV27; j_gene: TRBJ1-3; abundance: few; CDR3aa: ASSWGLGNTIY
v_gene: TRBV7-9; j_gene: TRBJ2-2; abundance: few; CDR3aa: ASSSNKNTGELF
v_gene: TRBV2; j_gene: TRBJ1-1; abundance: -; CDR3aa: ASSEGRGRTEAF
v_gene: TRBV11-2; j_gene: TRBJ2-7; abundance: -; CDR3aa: ASSSGGNEQY
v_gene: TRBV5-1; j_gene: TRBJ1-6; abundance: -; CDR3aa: ASSLGNENSPLH
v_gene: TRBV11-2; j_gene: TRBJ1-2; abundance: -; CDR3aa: ASSFGGDYGYT
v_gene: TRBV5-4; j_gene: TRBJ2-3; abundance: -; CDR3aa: ASSSEVDFTDTQY
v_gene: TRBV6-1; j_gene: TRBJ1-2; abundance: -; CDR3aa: ASSERNRALENYGYT
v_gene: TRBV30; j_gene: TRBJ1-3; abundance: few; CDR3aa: AWSYDRWGRNTIY
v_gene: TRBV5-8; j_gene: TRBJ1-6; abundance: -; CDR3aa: ASNPGSSYNSPLH
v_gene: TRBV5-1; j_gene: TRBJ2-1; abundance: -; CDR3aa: ASSGGQGEPYNEQF
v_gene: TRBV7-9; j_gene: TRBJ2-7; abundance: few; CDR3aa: ASSLRATYEQY
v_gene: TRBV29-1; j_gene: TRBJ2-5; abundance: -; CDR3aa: SVDQQFQETQY
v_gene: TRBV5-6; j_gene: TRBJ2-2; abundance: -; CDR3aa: ASIRGQHFNTGELF
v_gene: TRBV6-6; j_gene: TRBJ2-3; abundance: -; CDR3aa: ASSFGQTSTDTQY
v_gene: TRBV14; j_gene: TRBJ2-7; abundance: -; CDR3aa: ASSQDPGVPHEQY
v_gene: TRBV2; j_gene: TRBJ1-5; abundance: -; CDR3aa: ASRERRNQPQH
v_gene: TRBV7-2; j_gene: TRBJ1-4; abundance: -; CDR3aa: ASSSQGNNEKLF
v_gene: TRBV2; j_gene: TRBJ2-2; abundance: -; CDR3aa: ASATGGGTGELF
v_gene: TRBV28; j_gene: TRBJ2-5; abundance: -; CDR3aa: ASSPPDRGGETQY
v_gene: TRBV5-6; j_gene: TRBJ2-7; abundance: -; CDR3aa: ASGTSGPSYEQY
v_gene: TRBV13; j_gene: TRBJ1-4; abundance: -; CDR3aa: ASSLGRGREKLF
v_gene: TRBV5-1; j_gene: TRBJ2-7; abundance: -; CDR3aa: ASSLATSGSQPYEQY
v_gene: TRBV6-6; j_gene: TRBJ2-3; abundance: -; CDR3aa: ASSYERGGTDTQY
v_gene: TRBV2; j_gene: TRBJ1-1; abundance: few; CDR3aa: ASTIGQDFTEAF
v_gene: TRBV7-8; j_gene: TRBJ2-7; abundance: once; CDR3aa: ASSPDPIEQY
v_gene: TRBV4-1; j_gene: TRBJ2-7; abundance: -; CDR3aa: ASSQGTASYEQY
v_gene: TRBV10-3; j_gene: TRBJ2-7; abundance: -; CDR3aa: AAGAADYEQY
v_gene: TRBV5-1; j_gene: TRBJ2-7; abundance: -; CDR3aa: ASSPTGTGGIYEQY
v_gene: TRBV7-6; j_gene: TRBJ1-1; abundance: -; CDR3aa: ASSPTGGTEAF